This T cell receptor (beta chain) was recovered during a study of spatial heterogeneity in lung cancer. Study overall: A module score for T cells, taken from matched bulk RNA-seq, correlated strongly with TCR transcript counts in tumor regions. Whole-study findings and limits: Counts of expanded alpha and beta TCRs within tumors tracked the tumor nonsynonymous mutation count. Estimation of coverage gave values of 6% to 8% for alpha and more than 11% for beta chains in tumor T cells.

This clonotype was detected many times. Its antigen is undetermined. Time point of the sample: sample taken at primary tumor resection. Whole RNA was taken from tumor, nontumor lung or frozen PBMC; it was then sequenced unsorted. The CDR3 covers 16 residues. The V and J ends lost 0 bases and 2 bases respectively, with 9 bases between them. Germline CDR1 SGDLS, CDR2 YYNGEE. TCRdb re-derived calls from the 5' RACE reads in MiXCR, one entry per CDR3 protein. The data contain approximately 25,000 distinct CDR3 sequences, 8% to 10% of them seen just once; the ten biggest clones take up over 7%. This TCR was sampled from a male donor with early-stage non-small cell lung cancer. This material consisted of lung tumor tissue, taken at surgery. J is TRBJ2-6 and V is TRBV9; D may be TRBD1 (5 bases). The CDR3 here is CASSVAPGTGANVLTF. The CDR3 DNA follows: TGTGCCAGCAGCGTAGCTCCAGGGACTGGGGCCAACGTCCTGACTTTC.